This is a list of T cell receptor beta chains from one sample in a study of cytomegalovirus exposure and HLA in healthy donors. Libraries were prepared by immunoSEQ multiplex PCR; TCRdb keeps only in-frame clonotypes and omits some of them. The sample has about 150,000 clones; 65% to 85% are singletons. Sequences were obtained from PBMCs. The origin of the receptors is a male donor in good health and CMV-seronegative. CDR3s leave out the opening cysteine and the closing phenylalanine or tryptophan. The D gene is left open where the match is weak. Some rows have no size entry. The others give once, few or many, or a class for an expanded clone.

cdr3_aa d_call j_call clone_size v_call
ASSLGGADGYT . TRBJ1-2 . TRBV27
ASSPLAGGSYEQY TRBD2 TRBJ2-7 . TRBV5-1
ASSQEVGGLYEQY . TRBJ2-7 . TRBV4-1
ASSQLGSSTDTQY . TRBJ2-3 . TRBV6-4
ASRTQSLGRANTDTQY . TRBJ2-3 . TRBV28
ASSLSGGVLGYT . TRBJ1-2 few TRBV7-9
ASSQGLQGARNQPQH TRBD1 TRBJ1-5 once TRBV4-1
ASSQQGGVQAEQF . TRBJ2-1 once TRBV11-3
ASRPTGGRNIQY TRBD1 TRBJ2-4 . TRBV6-5
ASSATSGGFDNEQF TRBD2 TRBJ2-1 . TRBV5-4
ASSPGQGTGNQPQH TRBD1 TRBJ1-5 . TRBV5-8
ASSSLRGGAKTGELF TRBD2 TRBJ2-2 . TRBV11-2
ASKRKIYEQY . TRBJ2-7 . TRBV19
ASRGTGRNSGANVLT TRBD1 TRBJ2-6 . TRBV28
ASSLLGVVETQY . TRBJ2-5 . TRBV5-1
ASSPRRTSGDNEQF TRBD2 TRBJ2-1 . TRBV14
STQGTGDYGYT . TRBJ1-2 . TRBV29-1